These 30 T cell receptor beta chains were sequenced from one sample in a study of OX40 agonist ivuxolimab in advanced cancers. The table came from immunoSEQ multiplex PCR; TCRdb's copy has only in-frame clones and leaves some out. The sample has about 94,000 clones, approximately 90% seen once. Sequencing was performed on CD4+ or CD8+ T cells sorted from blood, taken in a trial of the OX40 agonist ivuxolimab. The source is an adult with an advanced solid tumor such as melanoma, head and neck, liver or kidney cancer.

CDR3 in DNA: TGCGCCAGCAGCCGGAGGACTAGCGGGAGGCTCTCCTACAATGAGCAGTTCTTC. Its translation is CASSRRTSGRLSYNEQFF. The chain has TRBV4-3 and TRBJ2-1, with 14 bases aligning to TRBD2. The V and J ends lost 4 bases and 0 bases, in that order; junction bases with no gene match: 5. The germline CDR1 and CDR2 sequences are LGHNA and YSLEER. This CDR3 spans 18 amino acids.

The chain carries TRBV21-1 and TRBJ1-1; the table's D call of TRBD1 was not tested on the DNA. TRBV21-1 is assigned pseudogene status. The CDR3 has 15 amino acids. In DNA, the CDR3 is TGTGCCAGCAGCAGCAGAAAGGCCCAGGACACTGAAGCTTTCTTT. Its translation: CASSSRKAQDTEAFF.

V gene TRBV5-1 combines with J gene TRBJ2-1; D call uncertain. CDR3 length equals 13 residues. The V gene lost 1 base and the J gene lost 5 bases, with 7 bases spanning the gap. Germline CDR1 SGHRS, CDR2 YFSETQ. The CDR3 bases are TGCGCCAGCAGCTTGCAGGTAAACAATGAGCAGTTCTTC. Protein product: CASSLQVNNEQFF.

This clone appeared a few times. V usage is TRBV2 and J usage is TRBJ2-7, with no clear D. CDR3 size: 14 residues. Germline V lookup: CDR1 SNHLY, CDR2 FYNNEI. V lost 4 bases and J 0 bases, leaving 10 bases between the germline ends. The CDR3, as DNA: TGTGCCAGCAGTGGGGGATATACCTCCTACGAGCAGTACTTC. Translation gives CASSGGYTSYEQYF.

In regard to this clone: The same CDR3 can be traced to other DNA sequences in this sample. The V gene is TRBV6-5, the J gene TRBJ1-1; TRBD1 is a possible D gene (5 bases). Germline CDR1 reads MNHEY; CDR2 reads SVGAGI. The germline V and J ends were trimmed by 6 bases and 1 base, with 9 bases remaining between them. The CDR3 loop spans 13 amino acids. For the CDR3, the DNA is TGTGCCAGCAGCCGTGGACAGAACACTGAAGCTTTCTTT. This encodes CASSRGQNTEAFF.

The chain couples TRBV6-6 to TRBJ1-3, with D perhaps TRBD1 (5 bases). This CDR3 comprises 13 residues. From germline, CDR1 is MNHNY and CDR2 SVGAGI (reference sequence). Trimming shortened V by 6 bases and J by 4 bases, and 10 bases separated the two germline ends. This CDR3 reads CASRPGAGNTIYF. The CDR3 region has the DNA TGTGCCAGCAGGCCTGGGGCCGGAAACACCATATATTTT.

The CDR3 DNA is TGTGCCAGTAGGCCCCCGGGACGTAGATGGTATCAGCCCCAGCATTTT. This encodes CASRPPGRRWYQPQHF. The chain couples TRBV19 to TRBJ1-5, with D maybe TRBD1 (5 bases). The CDR3 has 16 amino acids. Trimming took off 6 bases at V and 5 bases at J, with 20 bases between the two ends. Germline CDR1 LNHDA, CDR2 SQIVND (reference sequence).

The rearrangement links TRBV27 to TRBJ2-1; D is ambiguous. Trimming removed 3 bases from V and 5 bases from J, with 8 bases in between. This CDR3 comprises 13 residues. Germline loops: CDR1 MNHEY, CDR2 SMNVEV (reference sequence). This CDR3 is CASSFLPDNEQFF. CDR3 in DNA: TGTGCCAGCAGTTTCCTGCCAGACAATGAGCAGTTCTTC.

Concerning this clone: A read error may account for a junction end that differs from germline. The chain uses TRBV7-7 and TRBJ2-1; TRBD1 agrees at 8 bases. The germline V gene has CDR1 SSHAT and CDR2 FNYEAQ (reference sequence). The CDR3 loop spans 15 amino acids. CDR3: CASSSDREPYNEQFF. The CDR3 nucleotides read TGTGCTAGCAGTTCGGACAGGGAACCCTACAATGAGCAGTTCTTC. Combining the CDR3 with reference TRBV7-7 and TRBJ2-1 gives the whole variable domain GAGVSQSPRYKVTKRGQDVTLRCDPISSHATLYWYQQALGQGPEFLTYFNYEAQPDKSGLPSDRFSAERPEGSISTLTIQRTEQRDSAMYRCASSSDREPYNEQFFGPGTRLTVL.

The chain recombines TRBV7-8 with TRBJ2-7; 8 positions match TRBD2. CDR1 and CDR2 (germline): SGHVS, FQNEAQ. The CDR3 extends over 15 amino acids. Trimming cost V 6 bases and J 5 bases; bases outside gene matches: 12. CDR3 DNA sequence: TGTGCCAGCAGTTCTAGAGGGACTAGGCTCAACGAGCAGTACTTC. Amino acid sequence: CASSSRGTRLNEQYF. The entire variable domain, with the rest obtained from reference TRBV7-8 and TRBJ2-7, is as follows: GAGVSQSPRYKVAKRGQDVALRCDPISGHVSLFWYQQALGQGPEFLTYFQNEAQLDKSGLPSDRFFAERPEGSVSTLKIQRTQQEDSAVYLCASSSRGTRLNEQYFGPGTRLTVT.

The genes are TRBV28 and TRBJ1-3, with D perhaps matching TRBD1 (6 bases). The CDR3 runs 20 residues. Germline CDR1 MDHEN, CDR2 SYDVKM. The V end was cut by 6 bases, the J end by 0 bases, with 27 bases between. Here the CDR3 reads CASRGSTGTPNFISGNTIYF. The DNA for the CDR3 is TGTGCCAGCAGGGGATCGACCGGGACACCGAACTTTATCTCTGGAAACACCATATATTTT.

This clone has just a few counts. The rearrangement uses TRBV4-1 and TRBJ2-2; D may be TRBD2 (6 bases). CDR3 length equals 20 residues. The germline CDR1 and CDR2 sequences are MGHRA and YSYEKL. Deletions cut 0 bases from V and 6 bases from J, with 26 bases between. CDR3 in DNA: TGCGCCAGCAGCCAAGAACGGAGGGGTGTTTTGACAACCAACTCCGGGGAGCTGTTTTTT. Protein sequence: CASSQERRGVLTTNSGELFF.

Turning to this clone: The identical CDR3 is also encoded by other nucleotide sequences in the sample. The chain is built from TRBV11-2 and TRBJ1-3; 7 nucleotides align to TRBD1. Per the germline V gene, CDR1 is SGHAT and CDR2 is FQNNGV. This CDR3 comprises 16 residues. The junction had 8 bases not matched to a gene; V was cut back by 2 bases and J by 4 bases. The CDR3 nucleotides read TGTGCCAGCAGCTTATTGAGGGGGCGTTCGGGAAACACCATATATTTT. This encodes CASSLLRGRSGNTIYF.

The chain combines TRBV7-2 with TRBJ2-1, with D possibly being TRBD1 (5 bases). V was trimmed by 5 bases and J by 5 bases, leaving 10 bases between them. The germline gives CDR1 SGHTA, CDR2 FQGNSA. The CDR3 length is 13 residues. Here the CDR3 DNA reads TGTGCCAGCAGCCAGGGATTCGACAATGAGCAGTTCTTC. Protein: CASSQGFDNEQFF.

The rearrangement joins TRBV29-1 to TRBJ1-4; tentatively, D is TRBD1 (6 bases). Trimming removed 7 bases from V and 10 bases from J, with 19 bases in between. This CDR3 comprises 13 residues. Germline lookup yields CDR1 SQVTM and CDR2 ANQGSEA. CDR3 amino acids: CSALQGDGGKLFF. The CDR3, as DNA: TGCAGCGCCCTACAGGGTGACGGGGGAAAACTGTTTTTT.

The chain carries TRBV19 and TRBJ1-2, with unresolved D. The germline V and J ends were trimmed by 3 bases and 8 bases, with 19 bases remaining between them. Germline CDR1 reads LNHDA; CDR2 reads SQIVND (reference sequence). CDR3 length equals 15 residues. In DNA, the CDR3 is TGTGCCAGTAGTATCATGGGGTTTGGCAGCGACGGCTACACCTTC. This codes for CASSIMGFGSDGYTF.

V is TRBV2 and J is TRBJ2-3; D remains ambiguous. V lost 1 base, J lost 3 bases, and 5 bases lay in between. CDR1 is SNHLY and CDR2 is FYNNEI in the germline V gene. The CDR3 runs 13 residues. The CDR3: CASSEGGTDTQYF. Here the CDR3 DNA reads TGTGCCAGCAGTGAAGGTGGGACAGATACGCAGTATTTT.

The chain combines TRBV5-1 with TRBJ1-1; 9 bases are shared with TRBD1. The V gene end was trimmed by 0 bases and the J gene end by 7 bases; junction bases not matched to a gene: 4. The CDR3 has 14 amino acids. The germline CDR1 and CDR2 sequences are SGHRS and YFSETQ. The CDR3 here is CASSLGDRDSEAFF. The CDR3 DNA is TGCGCCAGCAGCTTGGGGGACAGGGATAGTGAAGCTTTCTTT.

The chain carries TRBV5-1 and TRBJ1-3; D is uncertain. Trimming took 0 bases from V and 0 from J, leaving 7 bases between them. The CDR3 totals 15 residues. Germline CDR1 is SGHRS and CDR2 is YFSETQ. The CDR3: CASSLDFNSGNTIYF. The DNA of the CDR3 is TGCGCCAGCAGCTTGGATTTTAACTCTGGAAACACCATATATTTT.

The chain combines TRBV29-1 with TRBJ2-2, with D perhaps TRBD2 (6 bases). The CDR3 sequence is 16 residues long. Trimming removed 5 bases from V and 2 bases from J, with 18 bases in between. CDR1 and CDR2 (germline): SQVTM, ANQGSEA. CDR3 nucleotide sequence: TGCAGCGTTTCCTGGACTACGCAGGGAAACACCGGGGAGCTGTTTTTT. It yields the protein CSVSWTTQGNTGELFF.

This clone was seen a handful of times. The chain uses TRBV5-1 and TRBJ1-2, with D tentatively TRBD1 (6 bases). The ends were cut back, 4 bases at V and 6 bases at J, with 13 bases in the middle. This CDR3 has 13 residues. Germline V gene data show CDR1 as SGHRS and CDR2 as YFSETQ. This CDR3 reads CASSPSGAHGYTF. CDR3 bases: TGCGCCAGCAGCCCGTCAGGGGCCCATGGCTACACCTTC.

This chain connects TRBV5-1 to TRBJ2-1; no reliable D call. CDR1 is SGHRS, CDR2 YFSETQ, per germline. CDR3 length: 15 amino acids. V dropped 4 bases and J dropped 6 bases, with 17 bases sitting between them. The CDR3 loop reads CASSEGIGSLNEQFF. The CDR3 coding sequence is TGCGCCAGCAGCGAAGGCATAGGATCACTCAATGAGCAGTTCTTC.

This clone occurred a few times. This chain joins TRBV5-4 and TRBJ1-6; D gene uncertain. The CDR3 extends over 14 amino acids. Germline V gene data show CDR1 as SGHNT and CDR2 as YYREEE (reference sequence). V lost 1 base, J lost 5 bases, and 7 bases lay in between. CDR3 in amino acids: CASSLPQNNSPLHF. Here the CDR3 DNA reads TGTGCCAGCAGCTTGCCGCAGAATAATTCACCCCTCCACTTT.

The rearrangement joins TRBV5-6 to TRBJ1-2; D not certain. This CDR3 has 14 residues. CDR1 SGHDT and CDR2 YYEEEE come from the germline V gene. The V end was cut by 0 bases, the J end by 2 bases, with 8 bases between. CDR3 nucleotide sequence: TGTGCCAGCAGCTTGGGCCCTTCCAACTATGGCTACACCTTC. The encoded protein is CASSLGPSNYGYTF.

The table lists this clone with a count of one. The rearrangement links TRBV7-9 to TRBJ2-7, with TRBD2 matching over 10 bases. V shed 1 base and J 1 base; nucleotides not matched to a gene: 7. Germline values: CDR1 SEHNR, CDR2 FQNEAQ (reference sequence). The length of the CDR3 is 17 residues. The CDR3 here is CASSLVLRTSGSYEQYF. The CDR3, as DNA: TGTGCCAGCAGCTTAGTTTTAAGGACTAGCGGATCCTACGAGCAGTACTTC.

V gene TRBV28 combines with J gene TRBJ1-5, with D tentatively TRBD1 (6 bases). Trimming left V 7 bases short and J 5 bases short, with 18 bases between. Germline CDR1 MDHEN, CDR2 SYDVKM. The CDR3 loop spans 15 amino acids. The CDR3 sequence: CASTRGGIFDQPQHF. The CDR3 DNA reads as TGTGCCAGCACCAGGGGAGGGATTTTTGATCAGCCCCAGCATTTT.

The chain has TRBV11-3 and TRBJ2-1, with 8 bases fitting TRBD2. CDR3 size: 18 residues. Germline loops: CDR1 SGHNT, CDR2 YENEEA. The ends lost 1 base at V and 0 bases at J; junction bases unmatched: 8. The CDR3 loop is CASSLGGSGAGSYNEQFF. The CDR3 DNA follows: TGTGCCAGCAGCTTAGGGGGTAGCGGGGCCGGCTCCTACAATGAGCAGTTCTTC. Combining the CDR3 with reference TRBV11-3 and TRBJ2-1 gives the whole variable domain EAGVVQSPRYKIIEKKQPVAFWCNPISGHNTLYWYLQNLGQGPELLIRYENEEAVDDSQLPKDRFSAERLKGVDSTLKIQPAELGDSAVYLCASSLGGSGAGSYNEQFFGPGTRLTVL.

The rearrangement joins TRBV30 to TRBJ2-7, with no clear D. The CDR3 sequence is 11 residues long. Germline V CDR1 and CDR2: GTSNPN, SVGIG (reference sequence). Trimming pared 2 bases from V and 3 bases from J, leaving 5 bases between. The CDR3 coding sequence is TGTGCCTGGAGTAGTAGCTACGAGCAGTACTTC. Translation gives CAWSSSYEQYF.

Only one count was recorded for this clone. CDR3 sequence: CASSPPGQGKDTQYF. The CDR3 nucleotides are TGTGCCAGCTCACCACCGGGACAGGGTAAAGATACGCAGTATTTT. This sequence joins TRBV18 and TRBJ2-3, with 9 nucleotides matching TRBD1. The CDR3 is made up of 15 amino acids. With V trimmed by 0 bases and J by 5 bases, 3 bases remained unmatched. From germline, CDR1 is KGHSH and CDR2 LQKENI.

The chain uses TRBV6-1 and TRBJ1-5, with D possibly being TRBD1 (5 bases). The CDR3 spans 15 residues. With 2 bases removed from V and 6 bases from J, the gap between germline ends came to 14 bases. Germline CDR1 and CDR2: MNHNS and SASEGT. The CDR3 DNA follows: TGTGCCAGCAGTGAACTATGGGGCCTCGGTCAGCCCCAGCATTTT. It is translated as CASSELWGLGQPQHF.